Below, 20 T cell receptor beta chains from the same sample are listed, as sequenced in a study of blood T cell repertoires in COVID-19. Assay: immunoSEQ multiplex PCR; the TCRdb copy retains only in-frame clones and omits some. The sample includes some 320,000 clones, nearly 90% of them seen just once. Sequencing input: PBMCs or T cells enriched from blood (not recorded which). The receptors derive from a woman aged 45 to 65 who had been exposed to COVID-19.

J is TRBJ1-1 and V is TRBV4-2; D perhaps matches TRBD1 (6 bases). CDR3 length: 15 amino acids. The ends were cut back, 1 base at V and 0 bases at J, with 9 bases in the middle. Germline loops: CDR1 LGHNA, CDR2 YNFKEQ. The CDR3 region is CASSQVQGLNTEAFF. Here the CDR3 DNA reads TGTGCCAGCAGCCAAGTCCAGGGGTTGAACACTGAAGCTTTCTTT.

The chain recombines TRBV27 with TRBJ2-3; D remains unclear. Germline V CDR1 and CDR2: MNHEY, SMNVEV (reference sequence). The CDR3 length is 16 residues. The germline V and J ends were trimmed by 5 bases and 0 bases, with 15 bases remaining between them. This CDR3 is CASSVLRGSSTDTQYF. The CDR3 DNA reads TGTGCCAGCAGTGTCCTGCGCGGTTCTAGCACAGATACGCAGTATTTT.

V gene TRBV6-5 combines with J gene TRBJ2-2; unclear D gene. The CDR3 consists of 14 residues. V lost 2 bases, J lost 5 bases, and 9 bases lay in between. The germline V gene has CDR1 MNHEY and CDR2 SVGAGI. CDR3 DNA: TGTGCCAGCAGTTACGGCAACCCAACCGGGGAGCTGTTTTTT. Encoded protein: CASSYGNPTGELFF.

V gene TRBV11-3 combines with J gene TRBJ2-7; possibly TRBD2 for D (6 bases). The V gene's germline CDR1 is SGHNT and CDR2 YENEEA. There are 15 residues in the CDR3. V dropped 5 bases and J dropped 5 bases, with 19 bases sitting between them. CDR3 nucleotide sequence: TGTGCCAGCAGCCCTAGTCACGGGAGTACCGACGAGCAGTACTTC. Protein sequence: CASSPSHGSTDEQYF.

V is TRBV5-6 and J is TRBJ1-2; 9 bases align to TRBD1. The J segment lost 8 bases and the V segment lost 2 bases, leaving 7 bases of the junction unmatched. The germline CDR1 and CDR2 sequences are SGHDT and YYEEEE. This CDR3 is 14 amino acids long. In nucleotides, the CDR3 is TGTGCCAGCAGCTTAGGACAGGGGCTCGGAGGCTACACCTTC. It specifies CASSLGQGLGGYTF.

The CDR3 DNA follows: TGCAGCGTTGGATCCAGGAATGAAAAACTGTTTTTT. This gives the protein CSVGSRNEKLFF. V usage is TRBV29-1 and J usage is TRBJ1-4; D call uncertain. V dropped 4 bases and J dropped 5 bases, with 8 bases sitting between them. The CDR3 totals 12 residues. Per the germline V gene, CDR1 is SQVTM and CDR2 is ANQGSEA.

The V gene is TRBV15, the J gene TRBJ1-1; D unresolved. Germline CDR1 reads LNHNV; CDR2 reads YYDKDF (reference sequence). The CDR3 covers 13 residues. V lost 8 bases and J 0 bases, leaving 10 bases between the germline ends. The CDR3 here is CATSGFLNTEAFF. CDR3 bases: TGTGCCACCTCGGGTTTCCTGAACACTGAAGCTTTCTTT.

CDR3 sequence (DNA): TGCGCCAGCAGCTCCGAGGGGGGGCCCTACGAAAAACTGTTTTTT. Its translation is CASSSEGGPYEKLFF. This chain links TRBV5-1 with TRBJ1-4; D is perhaps TRBD1 (6 bases). V was trimmed by 3 bases and J by 8 bases, leaving 17 bases between them. Germline CDR1 SGHRS, CDR2 YFSETQ. The CDR3 length is 15 residues.

V is TRBV6-5 and J is TRBJ2-7; maybe TRBD1 (5 bases). V gave up 9 bases and J gave up 6 bases, with 18 bases separating them. CDR3 size: 13 residues. Germline V gene lookup returns CDR1 MNHEY and CDR2 SVGAGI. The CDR3 here is CASRQLKISEQYF. The CDR3 coding sequence is TGTGCCAGTAGACAGTTAAAAATCTCCGAGCAGTACTTC.

This chain uses TRBV28 with TRBJ2-7, with 7 bases that match TRBD1. Trimming at V came to 11 bases and at J to 4 bases, leaving 5 bases not matched to a gene. This CDR3 is 11 amino acids long. The germline CDR1 and CDR2 sequences are MDHEN and SYDVKM. The CDR3 loop reads CALQGKYEQYF. The CDR3 region has the DNA TGTGCCTTACAGGGGAAGTACGAGCAGTACTTC.

This sequence joins TRBV18 and TRBJ1-3, with 12 nucleotides matching TRBD1. Trimming took 1 base from V and 4 from J; bases not matched to a gene: 8. This CDR3 comprises 18 residues. Germline V gene sequence: CDR1 KGHSH, CDR2 LQKENI. The chain's CDR3 is CASSPLPGQGASGNTIYF. The CDR3 DNA is TGTGCCAGCTCACCACTACCGGGACAGGGGGCATCGGGAAACACCATATATTTT.

This chain connects TRBV28 to TRBJ2-1; D unresolved. Germline CDR1 and CDR2: MDHEN and SYDVKM. CDR3 length: 18 residues. The V and J ends lost 6 bases and 2 bases respectively, with 23 bases between them. The CDR3 DNA sequence: TGTGCCAGCAGCCTACCCAGTGCAGGCCCTGTGACCTACAATGAGCAGTTCTTC. Its protein is CASSLPSAGPVTYNEQFF.

This sequence joins TRBV19 and TRBJ2-7, with 10 bases identical to TRBD1. The germline CDR1 and CDR2 sequences are LNHDA and SQIVND (reference sequence). The CDR3 sequence is 16 residues long. The trim removed 4 bases at V and 0 bases at J, leaving 6 bases unmatched. CDR3 residues: CASSRQDRGSSYEQYF. The DNA for the CDR3 is TGTGCCAGTAGTAGACAGGACAGGGGGTCCTCCTACGAGCAGTACTTC.

This clone was detected once. The chain has TRBV15 and TRBJ2-5, with D unclear. V shed 4 bases and J shed 6 bases, with 12 bases lying between them. CDR3 size: 13 residues. Germline V gives CDR1 LNHNV, CDR2 YYDKDF (reference sequence). CDR3 bases: TGTGCCACCAGCACTCCAGGTCCCAAGACCCAGTACTTC. This codes for CATSTPGPKTQYF.

The chain carries TRBV18 and TRBJ2-3; 10 positions match TRBD1. V lost 1 base to trimming and J lost 0 bases; unmatched junction nucleotides: 4. The germline V gene encodes CDR1 KGHSH and CDR2 LQKENI. CDR3 length: 17 amino acids. CDR3 sequence (DNA): TGTGCCAGCTCACCACAATGGACAGGGGGAAGCACAGATACGCAGTATTTT. Its protein is CASSPQWTGGSTDTQYF.

This chain uses TRBV3-1 (or the pseudogene TRBV3-2) with TRBJ1-6; D may be TRBD1 (6 bases). CDR1 and CDR2 (germline): LGHDT, YNNKEL (reference sequence). V shed 4 bases and J shed 0 bases, with 13 bases lying between them. The CDR3 spans 17 residues. DNA of the CDR3: TGTGCCAGCAGCCTGGGACAATCTAGCTCCTATAATTCACCCCTCCACTTT. Translation: CASSLGQSSSYNSPLHF.

The chain is built from TRBV28 and TRBJ1-2; 10 positions match TRBD1. Germline CDR1 and CDR2: MDHEN and SYDVKM. Trimming at V came to 6 bases and at J to 8 bases, leaving 9 bases not matched to a gene. The CDR3 spans 14 residues. The CDR3 sequence: CASRQPGQGMGYTF. CDR3 in DNA: TGTGCCAGCAGGCAACCGGGACAGGGGATGGGCTACACCTTC.

V usage is TRBV6-5 and J usage is TRBJ2-7; the D gene is possibly TRBD1 (6 bases). Germline CDR1 MNHEY, CDR2 SVGAGI. The CDR3 has 13 residues. V shed 7 bases and J shed 0 bases, with 10 bases lying between them. The CDR3 loop reads CASTYRVSYEQYF. CDR3 DNA: TGTGCCAGCACATACAGGGTCTCCTACGAGCAGTACTTC.

For the CDR3, the DNA is TGTGCCACTCAAAAAGCAGGGGGATCGACCGGGGAGCTGTTTTTT. It specifies CATQKAGGSTGELFF. This sequence joins TRBV28 and TRBJ2-2, with TRBD1 matching 7 bases. This CDR3 is 15 amino acids long. Germline-derived CDR1 and CDR2 are MDHEN and SYDVKM. Trimming cost V 10 bases and J 5 bases; bases outside gene matches: 13.

The J gene is TRBJ1-2, the V gene TRBV11-2, with D possibly being TRBD1 (6 bases). Germline CDR1 and CDR2: SGHAT and FQNNGV. Trimming removed 1 base from V and 5 bases from J, with 14 bases in between. The CDR3 runs 15 residues. This chain's CDR3 is CASSLGFRDNYGYTF. CDR3 nucleotides: TGTGCCAGCAGCTTAGGGTTCCGGGACAATTATGGCTACACCTTC.